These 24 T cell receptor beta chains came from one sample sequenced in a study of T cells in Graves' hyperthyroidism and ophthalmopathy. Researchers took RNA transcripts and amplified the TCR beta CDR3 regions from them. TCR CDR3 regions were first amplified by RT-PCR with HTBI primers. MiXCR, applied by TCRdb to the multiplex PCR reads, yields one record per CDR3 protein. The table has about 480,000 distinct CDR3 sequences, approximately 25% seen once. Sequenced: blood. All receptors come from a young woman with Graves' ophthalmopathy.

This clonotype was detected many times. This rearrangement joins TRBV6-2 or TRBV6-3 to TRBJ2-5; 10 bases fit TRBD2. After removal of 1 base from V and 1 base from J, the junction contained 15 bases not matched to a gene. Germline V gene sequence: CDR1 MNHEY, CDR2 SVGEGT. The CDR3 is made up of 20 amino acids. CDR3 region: CASSYYRQPLAGATQETQYF. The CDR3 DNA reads TGTGCCAGCAGTTACTATCGCCAACCTCTAGCGGGGGCTACCCAAGAGACCCAGTACTTC.

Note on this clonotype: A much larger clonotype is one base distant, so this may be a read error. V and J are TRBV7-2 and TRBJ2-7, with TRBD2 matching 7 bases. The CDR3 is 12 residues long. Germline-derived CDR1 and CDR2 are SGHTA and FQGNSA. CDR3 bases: TGTGCCAGCAGCTTTTCGGGGCGGGAGCAGTGCTTC. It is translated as CASSFSGREQCF.

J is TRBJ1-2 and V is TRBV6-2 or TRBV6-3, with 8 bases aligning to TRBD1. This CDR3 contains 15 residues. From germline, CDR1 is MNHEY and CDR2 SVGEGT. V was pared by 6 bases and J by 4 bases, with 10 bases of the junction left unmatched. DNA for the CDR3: TGTGCCAGCAGGCGACAACAGGGGGGCACCTATGGCTACACCTTC. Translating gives CASRRQQGGTYGYTF.

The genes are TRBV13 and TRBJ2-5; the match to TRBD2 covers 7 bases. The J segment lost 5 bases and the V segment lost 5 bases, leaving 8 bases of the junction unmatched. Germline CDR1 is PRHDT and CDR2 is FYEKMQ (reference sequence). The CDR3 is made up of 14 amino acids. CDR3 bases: TGTGCCAGCAGCGGAACTAGCGTCCGGGAGACCCAGTACTTC. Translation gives CASSGTSVRETQYF.

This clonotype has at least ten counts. DNA of the CDR3: TGTGCCAGCCGATCGTCGACTACGCGCAATCAGCCCCAGCATTTT. Protein: CASRSSTTRNQPQHF. This sequence joins TRBV12-3 or TRBV12-4 and TRBJ1-5; D not resolved. Deletions cut 8 bases from V and 2 bases from J, with 16 bases between. This CDR3 has 15 residues.

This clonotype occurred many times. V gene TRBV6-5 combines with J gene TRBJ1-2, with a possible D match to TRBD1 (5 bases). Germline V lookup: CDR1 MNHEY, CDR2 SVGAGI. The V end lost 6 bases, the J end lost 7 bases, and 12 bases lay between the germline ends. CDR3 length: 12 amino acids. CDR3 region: CASRRQSPGYTF. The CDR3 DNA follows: TGTGCCAGCAGAAGACAGTCGCCTGGCTACACCTTC.

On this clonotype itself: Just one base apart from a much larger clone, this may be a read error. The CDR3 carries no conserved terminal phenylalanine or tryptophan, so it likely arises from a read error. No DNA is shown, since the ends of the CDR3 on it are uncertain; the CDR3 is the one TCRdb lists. The CDR3 protein is CASSYSLEPATHN. The chain links TRBV6-5 to TRBJ1-2. Germline lookup yields CDR1 MNHEY and CDR2 SVGAGI. The CDR3 totals 13 residues, both ends included.

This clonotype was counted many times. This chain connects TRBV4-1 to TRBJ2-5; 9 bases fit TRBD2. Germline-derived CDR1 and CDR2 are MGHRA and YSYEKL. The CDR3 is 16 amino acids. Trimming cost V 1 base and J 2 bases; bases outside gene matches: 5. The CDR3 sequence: CASSQGASGVQETQYF. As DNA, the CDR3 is TGCGCCAGCAGCCAAGGTGCTAGCGGGGTGCAAGAGACCCAGTACTTC.

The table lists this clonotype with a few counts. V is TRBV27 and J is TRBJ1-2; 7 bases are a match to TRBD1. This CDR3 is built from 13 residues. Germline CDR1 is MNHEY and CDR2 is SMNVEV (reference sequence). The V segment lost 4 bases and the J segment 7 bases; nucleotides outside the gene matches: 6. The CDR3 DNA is TGTGCCAGCAGTTCTCAGGACAGGAGTGGCTACACCTTC. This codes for CASSSQDRSGYTF.

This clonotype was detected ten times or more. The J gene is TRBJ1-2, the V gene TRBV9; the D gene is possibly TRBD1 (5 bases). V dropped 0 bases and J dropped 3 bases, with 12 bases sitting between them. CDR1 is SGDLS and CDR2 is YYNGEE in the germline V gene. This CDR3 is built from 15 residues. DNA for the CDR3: TGTGCCAGCAGCGTAGACCCCGGGACGGACTATGGCTACACCTTC. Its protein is CASSVDPGTDYGYTF.

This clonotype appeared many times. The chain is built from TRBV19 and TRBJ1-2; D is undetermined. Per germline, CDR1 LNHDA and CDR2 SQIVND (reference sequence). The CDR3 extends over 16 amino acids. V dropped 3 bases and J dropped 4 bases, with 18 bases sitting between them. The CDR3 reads CASSISEGSGIYGYTF. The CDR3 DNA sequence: TGTGCCAGTAGTATTTCGGAAGGCTCTGGGATCTATGGCTACACCTTC.

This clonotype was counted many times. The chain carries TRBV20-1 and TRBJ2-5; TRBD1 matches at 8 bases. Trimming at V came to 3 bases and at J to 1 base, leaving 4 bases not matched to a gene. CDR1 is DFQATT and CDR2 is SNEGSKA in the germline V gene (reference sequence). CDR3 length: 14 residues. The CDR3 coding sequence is TGCAGTGCTAGTAACGGACAGGGCCAAGAGACCCAGTACTTC. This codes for CSASNGQGQETQYF.

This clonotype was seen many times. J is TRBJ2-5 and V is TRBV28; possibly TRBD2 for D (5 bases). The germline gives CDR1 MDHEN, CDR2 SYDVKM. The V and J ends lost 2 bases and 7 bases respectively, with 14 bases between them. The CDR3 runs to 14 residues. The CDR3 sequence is CASSLMGGGGTQYF. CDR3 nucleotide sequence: TGTGCCAGCAGTTTAATGGGCGGCGGAGGGACCCAGTACTTC.

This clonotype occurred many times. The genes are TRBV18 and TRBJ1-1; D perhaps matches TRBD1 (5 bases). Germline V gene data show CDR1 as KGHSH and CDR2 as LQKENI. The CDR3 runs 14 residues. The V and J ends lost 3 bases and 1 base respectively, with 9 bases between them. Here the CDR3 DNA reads TGTGCCAGCTCACCGGGACGAGCGAACACTGAAGCTTTCTTT. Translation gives CASSPGRANTEAFF.

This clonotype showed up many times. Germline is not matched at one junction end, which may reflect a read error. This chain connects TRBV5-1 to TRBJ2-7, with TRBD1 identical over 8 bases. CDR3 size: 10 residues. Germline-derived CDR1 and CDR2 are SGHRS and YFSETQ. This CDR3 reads CASNQDRGNF. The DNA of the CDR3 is TGCGCCAGCAACCAAGACAGGGGCAACTTC.

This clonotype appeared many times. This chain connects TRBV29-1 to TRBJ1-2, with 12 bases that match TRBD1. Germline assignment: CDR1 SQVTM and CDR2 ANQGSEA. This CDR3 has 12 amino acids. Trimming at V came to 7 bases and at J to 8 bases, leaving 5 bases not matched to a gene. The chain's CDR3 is CSAGQGAFGYTF. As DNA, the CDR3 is TGCAGCGCGGGACAGGGGGCTTTCGGCTACACCTTC.

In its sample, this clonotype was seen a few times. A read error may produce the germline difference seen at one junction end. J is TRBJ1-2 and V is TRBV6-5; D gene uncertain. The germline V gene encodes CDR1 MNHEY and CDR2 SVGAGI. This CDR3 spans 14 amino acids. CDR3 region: CASSYGVRNYGYTF. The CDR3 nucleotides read TGTGCCAGCAGTTACGGGGTCCGTAACTATGGTTACACCTTC.

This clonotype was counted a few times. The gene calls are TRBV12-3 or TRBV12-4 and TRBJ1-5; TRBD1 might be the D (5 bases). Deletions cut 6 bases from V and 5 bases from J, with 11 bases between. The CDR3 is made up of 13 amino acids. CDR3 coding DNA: TGTGCCAGCAGCTCGACAGCAGATCAGCCCCAGCATTTT. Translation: CASSSTADQPQHF.

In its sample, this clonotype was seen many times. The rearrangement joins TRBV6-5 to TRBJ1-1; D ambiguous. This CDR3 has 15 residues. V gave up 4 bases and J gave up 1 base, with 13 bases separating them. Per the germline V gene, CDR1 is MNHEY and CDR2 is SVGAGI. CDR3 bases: TGTGCCAGCAGTTCCTCCCTTCTGGGGAACACTGAAGCTTTCTTT. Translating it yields CASSSSLLGNTEAFF.

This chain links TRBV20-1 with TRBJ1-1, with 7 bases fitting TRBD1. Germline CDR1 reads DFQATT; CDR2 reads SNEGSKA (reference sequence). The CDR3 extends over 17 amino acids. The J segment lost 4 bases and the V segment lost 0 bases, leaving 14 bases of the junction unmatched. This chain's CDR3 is CSARDSGTASEVTEAFF. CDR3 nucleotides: TGCAGTGCTAGAGACTCCGGGACAGCGTCTGAGGTCACTGAAGCTTTCTTT.

In DNA form, the CDR3 reads TGTGCCAGCAGCAGGGCCCCCGGGACAGGGATCGACGAGCAGTACTTC. Protein product: CASSRAPGTGIDEQYF. The V call is TRBV11-2, the J call TRBJ2-7; 9 nucleotides agree with TRBD1. The V gene end was trimmed by 5 bases and the J gene end by 5 bases; junction bases not matched to a gene: 13. CDR3 size: 16 residues. The germline V gene has CDR1 SGHAT and CDR2 FQNNGV.

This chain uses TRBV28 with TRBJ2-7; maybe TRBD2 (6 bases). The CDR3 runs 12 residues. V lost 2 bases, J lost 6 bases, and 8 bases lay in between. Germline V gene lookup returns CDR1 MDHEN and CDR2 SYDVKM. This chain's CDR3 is CASSLGEVEQYF. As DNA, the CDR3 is TGTGCCAGCAGTTTAGGGGAGGTCGAGCAGTACTTC.

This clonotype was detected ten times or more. The CDR3 here is CASSENSGIGETQYF. CDR3 nucleotide sequence: TGTGCCAGCAGCGAGAATAGCGGGATTGGGGAGACCCAGTACTTC. V and J are TRBV2 and TRBJ2-5; TRBD2 matches at 8 bases. This CDR3 has 15 amino acids. V was pared by 6 bases and J by 5 bases, with 11 bases of the junction left unmatched. Germline V CDR1 and CDR2: SNHLY, FYNNEI.

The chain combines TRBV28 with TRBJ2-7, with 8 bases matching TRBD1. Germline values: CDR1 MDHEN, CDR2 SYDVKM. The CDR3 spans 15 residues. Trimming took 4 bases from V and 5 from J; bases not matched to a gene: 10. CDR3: CASSWRTGTGDEQYF. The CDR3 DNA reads TGTGCCAGCAGTTGGCGGACCGGGACAGGCGACGAGCAGTACTTC. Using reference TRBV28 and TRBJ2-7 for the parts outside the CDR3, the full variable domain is DVKVTQSSRYLVKRTGEKVFLECVQDMDHENMFWYRQDPGLGLRLIYFSYDVKMKEKGDIPEGYSVSREKKERFSLILESASTNQTSMYLCASSWRTGTGDEQYFGPGTRLTVT.